These 23 T cell receptor beta chains were all obtained from the same sample, sequenced in a study of response to subunit inactivated influenza vaccine. In TCRdb, the RT-PCR reads were re-called with MiXCR into one record per CDR3 protein. Of about 650,000 distinct CDR3 sequences listed, 12% to 15% are singletons. This specimen consisted of PBMCs from blood, obtained less than 15 days before vaccination. Every receptor here comes from a man aged 45 to 65 who received an inactivated influenza vaccine.

This clonotype has a handful of counts. The chain employs TRBV6-2 or TRBV6-3 and TRBJ2-2; no reliable D call. Germline lookup yields CDR1 MNHEY and CDR2 SVGEGT. The CDR3 runs to 15 residues. Trimming left V 0 bases short and J 1 base short, with 6 bases between. In nucleotides, the CDR3 is TGTGCCAGCAGTTACTCGCCACTGAACACCGGGGAGCTGTTTTTT. The encoded protein is CASSYSPLNTGELFF.

This chain uses TRBV6-1 with TRBJ2-7, with 9 bases fitting TRBD2. Germline values: CDR1 MNHNS, CDR2 SASEGT. CDR3 length: 16 residues. The trim removed 5 bases at V and 3 bases at J, leaving 11 bases unmatched. The CDR3 sequence is CASSPRGAGGFYEQYF. In DNA, the CDR3 is TGTGCCAGCAGTCCCAGGGGAGCGGGAGGTTTCTACGAGCAGTACTTC.

V usage is TRBV4-1 and J usage is TRBJ2-1; D not resolved. CDR3 length: 14 amino acids. Trimming shortened V by 1 base and J by 3 bases, and 7 bases separated the two germline ends. CDR1 is MGHRA, CDR2 YSYEKL, per germline. The CDR3 DNA reads as TGCGCCAGCAGCCAAGGGTTAATCTACAATGAGCAGTTCTTC. It translates to CASSQGLIYNEQFF.

J is TRBJ2-5 and V is TRBV12-3 or TRBV12-4, with a tentative D call TRBD1 (5 bases). This CDR3 is built from 14 residues. Trimming removed 1 base from V and 4 bases from J, with 10 bases in between. As DNA, the CDR3 is TGTGCCAGCAGTTTAGAGGGGAATCCAGAGACCCAGTACTTC. As protein: CASSLEGNPETQYF.

This clonotype was picked up many times. This chain links TRBV4-1 with TRBJ2-5; 12 nucleotides align to TRBD1. CDR1 and CDR2 (germline): MGHRA, YSYEKL. V trimming: 0 bases; J trimming: 5 bases; junction bases outside the gene matches: 7. This CDR3 contains 17 residues. The CDR3 here is CASSQEDGTGGAETQYF. The CDR3, as DNA: TGCGCCAGCAGCCAAGAGGACGGGACAGGGGGCGCCGAGACCCAGTACTTC.

This clonotype was seen ten or more times. CDR3 coding DNA: TGTGCCAGCAGCTTTGACAGGGGTGGAGGAGAGACCCAGTACTTC. It specifies CASSFDRGGGETQYF. The chain carries TRBV7-9 and TRBJ2-5; 8 positions match TRBD1. This CDR3 is built from 15 residues. In germline, CDR1 is SEHNR, CDR2 FQNEAQ (reference sequence). Trimming removed 3 bases from V and 4 bases from J; junction bases left unmatched: 7.

This rearrangement joins TRBV5-1 to TRBJ1-4; 7 nucleotides match TRBD1. This CDR3 comprises 19 residues. With 0 bases clipped from V and 4 bases from J, the junction kept 15 bases outside the gene matches. Germline lookup yields CDR1 SGHRS and CDR2 YFSETQ. CDR3 in amino acids: CASSLDGVLMGQINEKLFF. CDR3 DNA sequence: TGCGCCAGCAGCTTGGACGGAGTTTTGATGGGACAGATTAATGAAAAACTGTTTTTT.

This clonotype was detected many times. The J gene is TRBJ1-1, the V gene TRBV5-1; D call uncertain. The length of the CDR3 is 15 residues. Trimming pared 2 bases from V and 1 base from J, leaving 12 bases between. CDR1 is SGHRS, CDR2 YFSETQ, per germline. In nucleotides, the CDR3 is TGCGCCAGCAGCTTTAGTATCGGGAGGAACACTGAAGCTTTCTTT. Its protein product is CASSFSIGRNTEAFF.

The sample holds a few counts of this clonotype. CDR3 in amino acids: CASSSGLAGGPNTGELFF. The CDR3, as DNA: TGCGCCAGCAGCTCAGGACTAGCGGGGGGCCCAAACACCGGGGAGCTGTTTTTT. The chain carries TRBV5-1 and TRBJ2-2; 14 bases agree with TRBD2. The germline gives CDR1 SGHRS, CDR2 YFSETQ. After removal of 3 bases from V and 2 bases from J, the junction contained 6 bases not matched to a gene. CDR3 length: 18 residues.

The chain uses TRBV5-5 and TRBJ2-7, with 9 bases lining up with TRBD1. The CDR3 has 17 residues. V was pared by 4 bases and J by 2 bases, with 13 bases of the junction left unmatched. CDR1 and CDR2 from the germline V gene are SGHKS and YYEKEE (reference sequence). CDR3 sequence reads: CASSHPGQGKVAYEQYF. In DNA, the CDR3 is TGTGCCAGCAGCCACCCGGGACAGGGAAAAGTTGCCTACGAGCAGTACTTC.

This clonotype was found a few times. The gene calls are TRBV29-1 and TRBJ1-1; D uncertain. In germline, CDR1 is SQVTM, CDR2 ANQGSEA. Between the trimmed V and J ends, which lost 3 bases and 5 bases, there was a span of 10 bases. The CDR3 covers 12 residues. The CDR3 DNA is TGCAGCGTTGACCCCGGTGGGACTGAAGCTTTCTTT. It encodes CSVDPGGTEAFF.

In its sample, this clonotype was seen a few times. V is TRBV7-2 and J is TRBJ2-3; D possibly corresponds to TRBD2 (6 bases). Looked up from germline, CDR1 is SGHTA and CDR2 is FQGNSA. Trimming took off 4 bases at V and 1 base at J, with 12 bases between the two ends. The CDR3 covers 15 residues. The CDR3 loop reads CASSSLAHGTDTQYF. In DNA, the CDR3 is TGTGCCAGCAGCTCACTAGCTCACGGCACAGATACGCAGTATTTT. The full variable domain, rest sourced from reference TRBV7-2 and TRBJ2-3, is GAGVSQSPSNKVTEKGKDVELRCDPISGHTALYWYRQSLGQGLEFLIYFQGNSAPDKSGLPSDRFSAERTGGSVSTLTIQRTQQEDSAVYLCASSSLAHGTDTQYFGPGTRLTVL.

There are many counts of this clonotype. This chain uses TRBV20-1 with TRBJ2-3; 9 bases agree with TRBD1. The CDR3 is 16 amino acids. Losses at the gene ends were 6 bases for V and 2 bases for J; bases not matched to a gene: 12. Germline CDR1 reads DFQATT; CDR2 reads SNEGSKA (reference sequence). CDR3 sequence reads: CSAKNRDREVTDTQYF. CDR3 sequence (DNA): TGCAGTGCAAAAAACCGGGACAGGGAAGTCACAGATACGCAGTATTTT.

This clonotype was observed many times. This chain uses TRBV7-2 with TRBJ2-7; TRBD2 matches at 12 bases. In germline, CDR1 is SGHTA, CDR2 FQGNSA. Unmatched junction bases numbered 5, after V lost 5 bases and J lost 3 bases. CDR3 length: 15 residues. CDR3 in amino acids: CASSVGLAGIYEQYF. In DNA, the CDR3 is TGTGCCAGCAGCGTCGGACTAGCGGGGATCTACGAGCAGTACTTC.

There are a few counts of this clonotype. The chain carries TRBV10-3 and TRBJ2-7; D uncertain. The ends were cut back, 0 bases at V and 0 bases at J, with 12 bases in the middle. Germline lookup yields CDR1 ENHRY and CDR2 SYGVKD. This CDR3 has 16 amino acids. The DNA of the CDR3 is TGTGCCATCAGTGAGTCGAACCCGTCGAGCTCCTACGAGCAGTACTTC. It is translated as CAISESNPSSSYEQYF.

The chain is built from TRBV6-1 and TRBJ2-2, with D perhaps matching TRBD1 (6 bases). Trimming left V 6 bases short and J 3 bases short, with 14 bases between. Germline V gene lookup returns CDR1 MNHNS and CDR2 SASEGT. The CDR3 loop spans 15 amino acids. CDR3 DNA sequence: TGTGCCAGCAGAACGGACAGCCACTACACCGGGGAGCTGTTTTTT. Its protein is CASRTDSHYTGELFF.

CDR3 protein: CASRTDRGTYEQYF. The DNA for the CDR3 is TGTGCCAGCAGAACAGACAGGGGAACCTACGAGCAGTACTTC. The chain has TRBV5-6 and TRBJ2-7, with TRBD1 identical over 8 bases. The CDR3 is 14 amino acids. J gave up 2 bases and V 5 bases, and 6 bases lay outside the gene matches. CDR1 is SGHDT, CDR2 YYEEEE, per germline.

This clonotype was counted only a few times. This chain links TRBV9 with TRBJ2-2, with 12 bases aligning to TRBD2. The germline V gene encodes CDR1 SGDLS and CDR2 YYNGEE. The CDR3 has 16 amino acids. Losses at the gene ends were 3 bases for V and 4 bases for J; bases not matched to a gene: 4. Here the CDR3 reads CASSERLAGATGELFF. As DNA, the CDR3 is TGTGCCAGCAGCGAGAGACTAGCGGGAGCCACCGGGGAGCTGTTTTTT.

The chain links TRBV7-8 to TRBJ2-7; tentatively, D is TRBD2 (6 bases). V lost 8 bases to trimming and J lost 2 bases, with 22 bases between them. The CDR3 sequence is 16 residues long. Germline V gene lookup returns CDR1 SGHVS and CDR2 FQNEAQ. The CDR3 DNA sequence: TGTGCCAGCTCCCGACCGGAGGGGAACTCGGCCTACGAGCAGTACTTC. It specifies CASSRPEGNSAYEQYF. Drawing the rest from reference TRBV7-8 and TRBJ2-7, the complete variable domain is GAGVSQSPRYKVAKRGQDVALRCDPISGHVSLFWYQQALGQGPEFLTYFQNEAQLDKSGLPSDRFFAERPEGSVSTLKIQRTQQEDSAVYLCASSRPEGNSAYEQYFGPGTRLTVT.

The chain links TRBV20-1 to TRBJ2-1, with D maybe TRBD1 (5 bases). The CDR3 spans 14 residues. V lost 1 base and J 7 bases, leaving 14 bases between the germline ends. Germline V gene lookup returns CDR1 DFQATT and CDR2 SNEGSKA (reference sequence). CDR3 DNA: TGCAGTGCTAGAGCGCAGGACAAGTTGAATGAGCAGTTCTTC. This sequence encodes CSARAQDKLNEQFF.

V usage is TRBV11-2 and J usage is TRBJ1-6; 7 bases are shared with TRBD1. The CDR3 is 15 residues long. The V gene end was trimmed by 1 base and the J gene end by 5 bases; junction bases not matched to a gene: 2. Per the germline V gene, CDR1 is SGHAT and CDR2 is FQNNGV. In DNA form, the CDR3 reads TGTGCCAGCAGCTTAGGGGGACAGCATAATTCACCCCTCCACTTT. The encoded protein is CASSLGGQHNSPLHF.

This clonotype was observed a few times. This chain connects TRBV6-1 to TRBJ1-4, with D possibly matching TRBD1 (5 bases). CDR1 and CDR2 from the germline V gene are MNHNS and SASEGT. The length of the CDR3 is 15 residues. V gave up 7 bases and J gave up 4 bases, with 16 bases separating them. The CDR3 loop is CASKNDGGINEKLFF. The CDR3 DNA sequence: TGTGCCAGCAAAAACGACGGGGGAATTAATGAAAAACTGTTTTTT.

V and J are TRBV27 and TRBJ1-2; perhaps TRBD1 as D (5 bases). V shed 1 base and J shed 4 bases, with 22 bases lying between them. Germline V gene lookup returns CDR1 MNHEY and CDR2 SMNVEV (reference sequence). The CDR3 spans 18 residues. CDR3 region: CASSLWGPSAGRSYGYTF. Here the CDR3 DNA reads TGTGCCAGCAGTTTATGGGGCCCGTCTGCGGGCAGGAGCTATGGCTACACCTTC.